This T cell receptor (beta chain) was recovered during a study of CD8 T cells in Susac syndrome. Regarding this clonotype: The DNA is omitted, as the CDR3 cannot be located on it reliably, and the CDR3 follows TCRdb's listing.

With random hexamers, roughly 0.45 to 1 ug RNA was reverse transcribed. Amplification of TCR beta CDR3 by immunoSEQ multiplex PCR spanned 54 Vbeta and 13 Jbeta. A single record per CDR3 protein comes from TCRdb applying MiXCR to the immunoSEQ multiplex PCR reads. The top ten hold about 0.12% of the sample, which has approximately 100,000 distinct CDR3 sequences, approximately 90% seen once. Sequencing of TCR beta covered CD8+ and CD4+ T cells obtained from blood. The CDR3 is 11 amino acids in total, end residues counted. Germline V gene data show CDR1 as SQVTM and CDR2 as ANQGSEA. The chain has TRBV29-1 and TRBJ1-2. The sequenced sample was CD8+ T cells from PBMCs. The sequence was obtained from a human donor in good health. The CDR3: CSGGRVGEGTF.